This TCR beta chain was documented in a study of OX40 agonist ivuxolimab in advanced cancers. Study overall: Ivuxolimab, an agonistic anti-OX40 (CD134) antibody, was given to patients. Prior checkpoint blockade (anti-PD-1, anti-PD-L1 or anti-CTLA-4) was permitted; around 37% had it. Findings of the study overall: CD4+ and CD8+ T cells in blood underwent clonal expansion by week 6 at 0.1 to 3.0 mg/kg. There were, on average, more expanded clones in CD8+ T cells than in CD4+.

Clones were read by immunoSEQ multiplex PCR, and TCRdb kept only the in-frame ones, dropping some. The sample comprises about 55,000 clones, approximately 83% of which are singletons, and about 13% rests with the top ten. This clone was seen a handful of times. The antigen remains unidentified. The clonotype was recovered from an adult with an advanced solid tumor such as melanoma, head and neck, liver or kidney cancer. The starting material was CD4+ or CD8+ T cells sorted from blood, obtained in a trial of the OX40 agonist ivuxolimab.

CDR3 in amino acids: CASSPRDNGQPQHF. In DNA form, the CDR3 reads TGTGCCAGCAGCCCCCGGGACAATGGACAGCCCCAGCATTTT. This rearrangement joins TRBV7-9 to TRBJ1-5; possibly TRBD1 for D (6 bases). Looked up from germline, CDR1 is SEHNR and CDR2 is FQNEAQ (reference sequence). V was trimmed by 5 bases and J by 7 bases, leaving 15 bases between them. The CDR3 is 14 residues long.